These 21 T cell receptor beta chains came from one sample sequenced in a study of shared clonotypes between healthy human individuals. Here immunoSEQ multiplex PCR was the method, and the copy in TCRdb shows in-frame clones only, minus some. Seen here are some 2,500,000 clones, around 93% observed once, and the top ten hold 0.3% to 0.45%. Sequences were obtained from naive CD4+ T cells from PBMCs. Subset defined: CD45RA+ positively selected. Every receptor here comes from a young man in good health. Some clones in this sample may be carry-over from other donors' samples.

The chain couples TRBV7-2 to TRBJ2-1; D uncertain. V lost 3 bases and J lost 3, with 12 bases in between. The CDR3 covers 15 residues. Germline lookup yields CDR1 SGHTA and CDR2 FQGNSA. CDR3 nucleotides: TGTGCCAGCAGCTTTGGACGCCAGAACTACAATGAGCAGTTCTTC. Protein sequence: CASSFGRQNYNEQFF.

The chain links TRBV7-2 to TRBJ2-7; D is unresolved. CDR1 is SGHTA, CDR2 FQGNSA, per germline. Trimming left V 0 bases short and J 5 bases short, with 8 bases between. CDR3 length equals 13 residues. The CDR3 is CASSLAVRDEQYF. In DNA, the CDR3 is TGTGCCAGCAGCTTAGCAGTCCGGGACGAGCAGTACTTC.

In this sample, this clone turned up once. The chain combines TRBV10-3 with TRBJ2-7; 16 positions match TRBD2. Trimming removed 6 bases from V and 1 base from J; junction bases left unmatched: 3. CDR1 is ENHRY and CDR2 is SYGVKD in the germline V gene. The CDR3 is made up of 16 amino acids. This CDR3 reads CAIRTGLAGGSYEQYF. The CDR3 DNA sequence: TGTGCCATCAGGACGGGACTAGCGGGAGGGTCCTACGAGCAGTACTTC.

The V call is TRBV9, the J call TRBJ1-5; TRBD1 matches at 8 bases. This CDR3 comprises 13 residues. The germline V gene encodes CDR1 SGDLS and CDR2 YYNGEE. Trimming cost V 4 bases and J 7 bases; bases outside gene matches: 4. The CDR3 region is CASSRTGSQPQHF. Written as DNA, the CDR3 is TGTGCCAGCAGCCGGACAGGGTCCCAGCCCCAGCATTTT.

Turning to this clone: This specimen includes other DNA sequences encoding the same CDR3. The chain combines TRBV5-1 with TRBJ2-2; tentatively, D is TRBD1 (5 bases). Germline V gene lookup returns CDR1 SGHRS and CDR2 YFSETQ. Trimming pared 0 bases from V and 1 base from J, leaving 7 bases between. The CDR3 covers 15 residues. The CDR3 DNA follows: TGCGCCAGCAGCTTGGTGCAGGGGAACACCGGGGAGCTGTTTTTT. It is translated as CASSLVQGNTGELFF. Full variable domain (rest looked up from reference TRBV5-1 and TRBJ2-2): KAGVTQTPRYLIKTRGQQVTLSCSPISGHRSVSWYQQTPGQGLQFLFEYFSETQRNKGNFPGRFSGRQFSNSRSEMNVSTLELGDSALYLCASSLVQGNTGELFFGEGSRLTVL.

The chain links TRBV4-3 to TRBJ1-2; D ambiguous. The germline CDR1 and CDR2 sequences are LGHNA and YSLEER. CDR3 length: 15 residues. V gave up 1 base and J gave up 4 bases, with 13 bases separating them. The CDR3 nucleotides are TGCGCCAGCAGCCAAGTTAACACAGCCACCTATGGCTACACCTTC. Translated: CASSQVNTATYGYTF.

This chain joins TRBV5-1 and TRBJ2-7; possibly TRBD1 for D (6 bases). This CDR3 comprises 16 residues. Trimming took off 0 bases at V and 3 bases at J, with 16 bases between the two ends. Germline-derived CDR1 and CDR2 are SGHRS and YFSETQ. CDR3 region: CASSLAPDSSFYEQYF. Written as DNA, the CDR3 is TGCGCCAGCAGCTTGGCCCCGGACAGTTCATTCTACGAGCAGTACTTC.

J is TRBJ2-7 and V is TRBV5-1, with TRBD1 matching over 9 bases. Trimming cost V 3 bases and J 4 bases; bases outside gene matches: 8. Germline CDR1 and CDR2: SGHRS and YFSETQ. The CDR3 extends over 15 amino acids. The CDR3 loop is CASSSATGGPYEQYF. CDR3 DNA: TGCGCCAGCAGCTCCGCGACAGGGGGGCCTTACGAGCAGTACTTC.

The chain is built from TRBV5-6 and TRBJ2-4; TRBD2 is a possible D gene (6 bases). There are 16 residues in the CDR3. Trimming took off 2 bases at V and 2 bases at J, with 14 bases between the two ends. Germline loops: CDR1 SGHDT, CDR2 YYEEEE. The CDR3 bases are TGTGCCAGCAGCTTCTTCGGGAGTGGTACCAAAAACATTCAGTACTTC. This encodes CASSFFGSGTKNIQYF. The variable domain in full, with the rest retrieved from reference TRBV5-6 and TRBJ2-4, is DAGVTQSPTHLIKTRGQQVTLRCSPKSGHDTVSWYQQALGQGPQFIFQYYEEEERQRGNFPDRFSGHQFPNYSSELNVNALLLGDSALYLCASSFFGSGTKNIQYFGAGTRLSVL.

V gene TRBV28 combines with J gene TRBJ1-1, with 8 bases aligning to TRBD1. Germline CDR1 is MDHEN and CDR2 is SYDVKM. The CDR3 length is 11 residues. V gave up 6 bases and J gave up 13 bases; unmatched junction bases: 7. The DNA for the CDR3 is TGTGCCAGCAGCCCGGACAGGGTGGGTTTCTTT. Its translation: CASSPDRVGFF.

The CDR3 is CASSSRTGSRERYTF. CDR3 bases: TGTGCCAGCAGTTCTAGGACAGGTAGTAGGGAGCGCTACACCTTC. V gene TRBV28 combines with J gene TRBJ1-2; 7 bases fit TRBD1. The CDR3 sequence is 15 residues long. Losses at the gene ends were 4 bases for V and 9 bases for J; bases not matched to a gene: 14. Germline V lookup: CDR1 MDHEN, CDR2 SYDVKM.

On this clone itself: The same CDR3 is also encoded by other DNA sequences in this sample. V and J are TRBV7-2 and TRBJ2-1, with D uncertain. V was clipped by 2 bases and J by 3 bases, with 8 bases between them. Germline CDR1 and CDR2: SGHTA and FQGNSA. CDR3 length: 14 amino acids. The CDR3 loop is CASSLLGGYNEQFF. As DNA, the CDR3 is TGTGCCAGCAGCTTACTGGGCGGCTACAATGAGCAGTTCTTC.

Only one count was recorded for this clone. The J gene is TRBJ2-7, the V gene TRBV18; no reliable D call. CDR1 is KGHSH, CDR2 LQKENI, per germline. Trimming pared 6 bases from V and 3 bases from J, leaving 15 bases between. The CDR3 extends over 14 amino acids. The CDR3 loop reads CASSTGQKNYEQYF. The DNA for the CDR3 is TGTGCCAGCTCTACTGGGCAGAAAAACTACGAGCAGTACTTC.

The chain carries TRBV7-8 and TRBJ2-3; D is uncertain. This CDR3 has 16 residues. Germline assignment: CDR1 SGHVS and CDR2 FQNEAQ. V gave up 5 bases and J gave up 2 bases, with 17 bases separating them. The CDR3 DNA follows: TGTGCCAGCAGCCCCGGACCATTATTAAACACAGATACGCAGTATTTT. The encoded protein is CASSPGPLLNTDTQYF.

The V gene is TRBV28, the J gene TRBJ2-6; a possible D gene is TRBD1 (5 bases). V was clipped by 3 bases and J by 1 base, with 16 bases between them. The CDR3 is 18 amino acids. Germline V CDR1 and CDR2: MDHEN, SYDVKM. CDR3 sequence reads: CASSFSQGGGSGANVLTF. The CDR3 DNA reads TGTGCCAGCAGTTTTTCTCAGGGCGGCGGATCTGGGGCCAACGTCCTGACTTTC.

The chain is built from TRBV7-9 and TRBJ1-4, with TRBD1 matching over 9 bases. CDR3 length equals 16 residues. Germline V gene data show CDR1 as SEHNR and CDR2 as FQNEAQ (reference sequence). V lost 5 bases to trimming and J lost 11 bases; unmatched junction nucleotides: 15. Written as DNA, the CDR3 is TGTGCCAGCAGCCCCACCGGGACAGGGTTTATGCGGAAACTGTTTTTT. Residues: CASSPTGTGFMRKLFF. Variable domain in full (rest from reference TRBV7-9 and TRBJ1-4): DTGVSQNPRHKITKRGQNVTFRCDPISEHNRLYWYRQTLGQGPEFLTYFQNEAQLEKSRLLSDRFSAERPKGSFSTLEIQRTEQGDSAMYLCASSPTGTGFMRKLFFGSGTQLSVL.

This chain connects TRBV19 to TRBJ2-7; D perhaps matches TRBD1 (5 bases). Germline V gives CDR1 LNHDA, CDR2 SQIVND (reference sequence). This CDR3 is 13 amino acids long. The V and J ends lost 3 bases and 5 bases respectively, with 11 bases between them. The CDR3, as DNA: TGTGCCAGTAGTATTGTGGTCAGGGACGAGCAGTACTTC. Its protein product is CASSIVVRDEQYF. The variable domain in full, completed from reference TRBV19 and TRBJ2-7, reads DGGITQSPKYLFRKEGQNVTLSCEQNLNHDAMYWYRQDPGQGLRLIYYSQIVNDFQKGDIAEGYSVSREKKESFPLTVTSAQKNPTAFYLCASSIVVRDEQYFGPGTRLTVT.

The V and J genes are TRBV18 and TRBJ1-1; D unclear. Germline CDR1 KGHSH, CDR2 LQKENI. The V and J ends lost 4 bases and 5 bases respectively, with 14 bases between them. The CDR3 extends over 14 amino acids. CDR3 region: CASSQEVGTTEAFF. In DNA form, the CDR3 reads TGTGCCAGCTCACAGGAAGTCGGAACAACTGAAGCTTTCTTT.

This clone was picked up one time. The CDR3 spells CASSSRGDRYNEQFF. CDR3 coding DNA: TGTGCCAGCAGCTCCCGGGGGGACCGGTACAATGAGCAGTTCTTC. The rearrangement uses TRBV7-3 and TRBJ2-1; 7 nucleotides match TRBD2. The CDR3 extends over 15 amino acids. The trim removed 4 bases at V and 4 bases at J, leaving 7 bases unmatched. Germline V gives CDR1 SGHTA, CDR2 FQGTGA.

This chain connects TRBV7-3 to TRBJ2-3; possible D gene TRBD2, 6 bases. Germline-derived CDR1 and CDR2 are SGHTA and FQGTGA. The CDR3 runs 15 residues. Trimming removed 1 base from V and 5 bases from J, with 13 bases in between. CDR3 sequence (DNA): TGTGCCAGCAGCTTAAGTGGGGGGATATTAGATACGCAGTATTTT. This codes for CASSLSGGILDTQYF.

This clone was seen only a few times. The CDR3 bases are TGTGCCAGCAGCTTGGACGTGTGGGGGGGCACTGAAGCTTTCTTT. Residues: CASSLDVWGGTEAFF. The V call is TRBV5-6, the J call TRBJ1-1, with D possibly being TRBD1 (5 bases). V was cut by 0 bases and J by 4 bases, with 13 bases left in between. The germline V gene encodes CDR1 SGHDT and CDR2 YYEEEE. The CDR3 covers 15 residues.